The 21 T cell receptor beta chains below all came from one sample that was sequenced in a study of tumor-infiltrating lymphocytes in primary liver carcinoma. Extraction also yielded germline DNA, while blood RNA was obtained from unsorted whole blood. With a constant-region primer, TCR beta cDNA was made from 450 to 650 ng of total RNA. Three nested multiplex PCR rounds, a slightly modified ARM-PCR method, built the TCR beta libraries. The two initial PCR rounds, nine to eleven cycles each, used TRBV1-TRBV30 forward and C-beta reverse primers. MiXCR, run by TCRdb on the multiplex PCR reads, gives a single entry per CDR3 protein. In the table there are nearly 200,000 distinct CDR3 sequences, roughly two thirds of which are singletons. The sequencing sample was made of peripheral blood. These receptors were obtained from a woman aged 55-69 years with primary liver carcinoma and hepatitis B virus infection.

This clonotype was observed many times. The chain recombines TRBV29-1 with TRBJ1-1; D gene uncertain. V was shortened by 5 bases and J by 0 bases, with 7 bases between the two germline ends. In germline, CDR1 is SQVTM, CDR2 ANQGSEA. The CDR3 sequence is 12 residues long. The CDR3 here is CSVNPLNTEAFF. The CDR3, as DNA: TGCAGCGTTAACCCCCTGAACACTGAAGCTTTCTTT.

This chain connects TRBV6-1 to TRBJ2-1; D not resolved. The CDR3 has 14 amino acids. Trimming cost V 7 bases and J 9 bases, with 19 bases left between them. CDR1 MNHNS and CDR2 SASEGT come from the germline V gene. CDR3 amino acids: CASNTWALGSEQFF. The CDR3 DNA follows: TGTGCCAGCAATACATGGGCTCTGGGATCTGAGCAGTTCTTC.

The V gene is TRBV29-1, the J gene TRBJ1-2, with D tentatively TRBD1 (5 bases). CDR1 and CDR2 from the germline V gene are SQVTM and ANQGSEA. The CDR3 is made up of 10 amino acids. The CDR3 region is CRGGDGGYTF. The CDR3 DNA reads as TGCAGGGGGGGGGACGGCGGTTACACCTTC.

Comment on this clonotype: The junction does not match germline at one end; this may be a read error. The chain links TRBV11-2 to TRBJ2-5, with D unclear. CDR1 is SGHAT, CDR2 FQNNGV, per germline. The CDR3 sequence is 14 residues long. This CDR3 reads CASSLNRTPQTRYF. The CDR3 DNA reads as TGTGCCAGCAGCTTAAACCGGACCCCCCAGACCCGGTACTTC.

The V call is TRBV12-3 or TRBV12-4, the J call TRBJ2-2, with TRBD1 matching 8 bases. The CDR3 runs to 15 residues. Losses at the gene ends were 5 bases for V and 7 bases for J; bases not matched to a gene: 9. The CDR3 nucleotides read TGTGCCAGCAGTATACGGACAGGGTACATCGGGGAGCTGTTTTTT. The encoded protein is CASSIRTGYIGELFF.

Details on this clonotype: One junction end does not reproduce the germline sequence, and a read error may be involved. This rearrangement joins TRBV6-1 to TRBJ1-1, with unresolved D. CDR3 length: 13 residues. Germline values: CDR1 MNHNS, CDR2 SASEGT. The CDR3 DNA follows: TGTGCCAGCAGTGAAGTTGTACCGGGTTCAGCTATCTTT. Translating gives CASSEVVPGSAIF.

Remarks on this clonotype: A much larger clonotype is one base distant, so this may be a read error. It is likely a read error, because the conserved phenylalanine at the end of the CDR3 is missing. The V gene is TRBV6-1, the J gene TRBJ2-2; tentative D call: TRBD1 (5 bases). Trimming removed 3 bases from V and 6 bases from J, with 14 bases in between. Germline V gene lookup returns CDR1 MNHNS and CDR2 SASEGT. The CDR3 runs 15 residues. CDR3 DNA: TGTGCCAGCAGTGACAGGGTCAGAGTAGCCGGGGAGCTGTTTTCT. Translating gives CASSDRVRVAGELFS.

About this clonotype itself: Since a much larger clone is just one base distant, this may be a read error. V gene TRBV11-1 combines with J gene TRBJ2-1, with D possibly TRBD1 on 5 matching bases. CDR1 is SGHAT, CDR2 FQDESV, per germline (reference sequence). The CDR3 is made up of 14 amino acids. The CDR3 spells CASSSTASDNERFF. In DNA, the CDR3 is TGTGCCAGCAGCTCGACAGCTTCCGACAATGAGCGGTTCTTC.

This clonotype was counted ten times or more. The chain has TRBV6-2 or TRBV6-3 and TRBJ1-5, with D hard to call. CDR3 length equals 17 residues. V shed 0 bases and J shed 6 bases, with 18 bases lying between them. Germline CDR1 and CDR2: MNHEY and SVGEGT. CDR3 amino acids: CASSYSNHQRGSQPQHF. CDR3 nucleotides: TGTGCCAGCAGTTACTCGAATCACCAACGGGGAAGTCAGCCCCAGCATTTT.

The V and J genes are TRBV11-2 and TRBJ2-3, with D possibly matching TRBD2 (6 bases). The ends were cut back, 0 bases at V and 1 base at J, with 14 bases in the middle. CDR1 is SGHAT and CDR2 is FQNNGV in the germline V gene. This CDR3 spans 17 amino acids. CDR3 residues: CASSLDPGETGTDTQYF. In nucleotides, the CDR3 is TGTGCCAGCAGCTTAGATCCGGGGGAGACTGGCACAGATACGCAGTATTTT.

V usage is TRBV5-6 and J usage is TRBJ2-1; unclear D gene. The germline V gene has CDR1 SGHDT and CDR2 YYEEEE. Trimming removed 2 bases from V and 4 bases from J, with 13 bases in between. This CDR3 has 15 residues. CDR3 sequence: CASSLGRLVYNEQFF. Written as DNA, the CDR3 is TGTGCCAGCAGCTTAGGACGCTTAGTTTACAATGAGCAGTTCTTC. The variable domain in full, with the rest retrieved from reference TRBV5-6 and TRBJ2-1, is DAGVTQSPTHLIKTRGQQVTLRCSPKSGHDTVSWYQQALGQGPQFIFQYYEEEERQRGNFPDRFSGHQFPNYSSELNVNALLLGDSALYLCASSLGRLVYNEQFFGPGTRLTVL.

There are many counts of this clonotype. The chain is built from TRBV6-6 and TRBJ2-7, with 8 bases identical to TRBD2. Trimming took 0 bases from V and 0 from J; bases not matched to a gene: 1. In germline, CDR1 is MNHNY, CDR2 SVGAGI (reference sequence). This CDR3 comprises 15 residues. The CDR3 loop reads CASSYSAGGSYEQYF. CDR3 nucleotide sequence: TGTGCCAGCAGTTACTCGGCGGGAGGCTCCTACGAGCAGTACTTC.

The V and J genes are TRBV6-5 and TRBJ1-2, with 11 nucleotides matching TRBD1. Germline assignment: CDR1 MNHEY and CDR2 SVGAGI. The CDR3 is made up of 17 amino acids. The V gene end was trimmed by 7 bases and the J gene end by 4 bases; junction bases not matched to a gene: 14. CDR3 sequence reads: CASKGGQGDRFGYGYTF. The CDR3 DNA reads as TGTGCCAGCAAGGGGGGACAGGGGGATCGATTCGGCTATGGCTACACCTTC.

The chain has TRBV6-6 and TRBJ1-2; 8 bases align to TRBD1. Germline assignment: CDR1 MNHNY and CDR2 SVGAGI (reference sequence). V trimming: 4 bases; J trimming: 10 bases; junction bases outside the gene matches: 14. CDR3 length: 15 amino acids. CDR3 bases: TGTGCCAGCAGTTCGCGGACAGGGTCTAACCATGTCTACACCTTC. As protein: CASSSRTGSNHVYTF.

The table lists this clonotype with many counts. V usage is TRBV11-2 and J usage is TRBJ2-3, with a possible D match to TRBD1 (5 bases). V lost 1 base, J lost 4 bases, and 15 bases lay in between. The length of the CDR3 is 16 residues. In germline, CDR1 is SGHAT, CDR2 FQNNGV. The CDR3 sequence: CASSLAGQPYSDTQYF. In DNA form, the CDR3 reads TGTGCCAGCAGCTTAGCAGGGCAGCCGTATTCAGATACGCAGTATTTT.

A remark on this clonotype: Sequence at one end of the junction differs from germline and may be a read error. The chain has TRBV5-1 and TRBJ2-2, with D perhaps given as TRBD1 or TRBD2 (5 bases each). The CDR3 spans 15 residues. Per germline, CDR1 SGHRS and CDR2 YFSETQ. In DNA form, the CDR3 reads TGCGCCAGCAGCTTACAGGCGCCGAGCACCGGGGAGCTGTTATTT. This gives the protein CASSLQAPSTGELLF.

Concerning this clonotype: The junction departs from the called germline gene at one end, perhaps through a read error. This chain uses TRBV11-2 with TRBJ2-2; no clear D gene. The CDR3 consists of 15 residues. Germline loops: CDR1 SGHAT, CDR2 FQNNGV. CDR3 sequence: CASSRIELRTEELFF. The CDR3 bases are TGTGCCAGCAGCCGTATTGAACTGAGGACCGAGGAGCTGTTTTTT.

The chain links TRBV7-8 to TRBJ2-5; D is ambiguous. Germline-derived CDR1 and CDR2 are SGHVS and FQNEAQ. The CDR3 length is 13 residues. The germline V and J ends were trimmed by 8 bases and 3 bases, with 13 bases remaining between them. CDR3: CASSRHTKETQYF. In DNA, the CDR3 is TGTGCCAGCTCGAGACACACCAAAGAGACCCAGTACTTC.

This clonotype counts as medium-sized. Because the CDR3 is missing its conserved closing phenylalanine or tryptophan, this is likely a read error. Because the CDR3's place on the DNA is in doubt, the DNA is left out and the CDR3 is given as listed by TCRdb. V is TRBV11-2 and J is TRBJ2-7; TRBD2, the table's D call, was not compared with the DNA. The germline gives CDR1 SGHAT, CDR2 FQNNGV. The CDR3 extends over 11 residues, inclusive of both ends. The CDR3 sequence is CASSSASSLEY.

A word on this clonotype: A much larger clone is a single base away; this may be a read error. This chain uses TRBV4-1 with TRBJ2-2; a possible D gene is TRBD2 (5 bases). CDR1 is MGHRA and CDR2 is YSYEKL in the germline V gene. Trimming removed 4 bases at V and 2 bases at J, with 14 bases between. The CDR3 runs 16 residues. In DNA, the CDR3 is TGCGCCAGCAGCCGAGCGGAAAGGCCCAACACCGGGGAGCTGTTTTTT. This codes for CASSRAERPNTGELFF.

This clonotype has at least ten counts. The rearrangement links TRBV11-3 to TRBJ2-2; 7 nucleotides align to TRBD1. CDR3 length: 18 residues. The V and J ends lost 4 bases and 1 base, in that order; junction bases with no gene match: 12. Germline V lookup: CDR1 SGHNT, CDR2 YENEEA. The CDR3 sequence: CASSSPGQRHQNTGELFF. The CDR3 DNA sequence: TGTGCCAGCAGCTCACCGGGACAGCGCCATCAGAACACCGGGGAGCTGTTTTTT.